Described below is a single T cell receptor beta chain sequence and its context. The antigen remains undetermined. Data came from immunoSEQ multiplex PCR; TCRdb stores just in-frame clones and leaves some out. Of about 68,000 clones detected, approximately 79% appear once; the ten largest clones hold approximately 8%. This CDR3 spans 16 amino acids. Germline V gene lookup returns CDR1 KGHSH and CDR2 LQKENI. Trimming removed 5 bases from V and 5 bases from J, with 21 bases in between. This entry is derived from a study of a mutant IDH1 vaccine in newly diagnosed glioma. Overall study: Earlier care involved radiotherapy, temozolomide, or both, and the majority received both.

Findings and caveats of the study: Apparently, pseudoprogression bore no relation to changes among the top peripheral T cell clonotypes.

Time point described: baseline, week 1 (first vaccination visit). Treatment specified: pre-vaccination baseline after standard-of-care therapy. This sample comprised PBMCs, obtained from a glioma patient treated with radiotherapy, temozolomide or both. The sequence came from a man aged 45-60 years with glioma. J is TRBJ2-5 and V is TRBV18, with D maybe TRBD1 (6 bases). CDR3 residues: CASSIAGDTGSETQYF. The CDR3 nucleotides are TGTGCCAGCTCAATTGCAGGGGATACGGGATCGGAGACCCAGTACTTC.